This T cell receptor beta chain was profiled in a study of cytomegalovirus exposure and HLA in healthy donors. Deletions cut 9 bases from V and 3 bases from J, with 21 bases between. This CDR3 comprises 15 residues. Germline CDR1 is MNHEY and CDR2 is SVGAGI. The PCR made use of 60 Vbeta and 13 Jbeta primers. Assay used: immunoSEQ multiplex PCR; TCRdb lists only in-frame clones, some missing. Recorded for this sample: roughly 73,000 clones. The chain recombines TRBV6-5 with TRBJ2-7, with unresolved D. The sequenced sample was PBMCs. This clonotype originated in a man over 45 in good health and CMV-seropositive. CDR3 DNA: TGTGCCAGTCGCGGAGCAGCGTTCACCGTCTACGAGCAGTACTTC. As protein: CASRGAAFTVYEQYF.